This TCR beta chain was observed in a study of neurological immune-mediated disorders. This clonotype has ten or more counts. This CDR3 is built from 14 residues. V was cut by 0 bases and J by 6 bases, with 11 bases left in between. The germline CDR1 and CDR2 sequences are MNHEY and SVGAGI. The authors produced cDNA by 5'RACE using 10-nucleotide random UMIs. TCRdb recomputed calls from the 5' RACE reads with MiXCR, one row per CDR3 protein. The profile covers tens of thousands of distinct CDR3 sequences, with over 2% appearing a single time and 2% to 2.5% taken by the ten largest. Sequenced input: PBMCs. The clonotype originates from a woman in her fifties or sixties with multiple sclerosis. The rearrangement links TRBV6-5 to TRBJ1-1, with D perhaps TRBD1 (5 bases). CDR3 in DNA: TGTGCCAGCAGTTACTCGAATTTAGGGGCTGAAGCTTTCTTT. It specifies CASSYSNLGAEAFF.